This note documents a single TCR beta chain sequence. Its antigen is undetermined. All patients picked for sequencing had shown, by flow cytometry, an expansion of CD8+CD57+ cells. Each patient had severe acquired aplastic anemia. Patients had undergone no therapy by the time their blood was sampled. TCR beta VDJ and CDR3 profiling used genomic DNA as template. TCRdb analysed the reads with MiXCR anew, one entry per CDR3 protein. The sample includes roughly 250,000 distinct CDR3 sequences, approximately 82% seen only once; the top ten take approximately 42%. This sample stems from a study of CD8+CD57+ T cells in acquired aplastic anemia. Study at large: Sorting CD4+ and CD8+ cells gave DNA averaging 3.2 ug. General study points: Patients and controls shared approximately 28 CD8+ CDR3 sequences.

Trimming cost V 6 bases and J 10 bases, with 27 bases left between them. CDR1 is SGHVS and CDR2 is FNYEAQ in the germline V gene. The CDR3 loop spans 16 amino acids. The clonotype was recovered from a human donor with aplastic anemia. This chain links TRBV7-6 with TRBJ2-5; perhaps D is TRBD1 or TRBD2 (5 bases each). The specimen sequenced was sorted CD4+, CD8+, or CD8+CD57+ T cells (not recorded which) from PBMCs. CDR3 nucleotides: TGTGCCAGCAGTTCAGACCGGGGCAATTCACCCCTCCACCAGTACTTC. It encodes CASSSDRGNSPLHQYF.